This paragraph reports one TCR beta chain. Its antigen is not identified. This sample's time point: week 11, during vaccination. It was 300 ug of mutant IDH1 20-mer peptide that made up each vaccine dose, given with topical imiquimod. The sample is drawn from a study of a mutant IDH1 vaccine in newly diagnosed glioma. On the study more broadly: Males made up about 60% and females around 38% of treated patients, whose mean age was roughly 40 years. Patients had received radiotherapy, temozolomide, or both previously, most receiving both. Broader study findings: Patients mounted vaccine-induced immune responses in roughly 93% of cases. Pseudoprogression seemed unrelated to changes in top peripheral T cell clonotypes.

Measured with immunoSEQ multiplex PCR; TCRdb has only the in-frame clones, and not every one. The top ten clones hold roughly 2.1% of a sample with 55,000 to 70,000 clones, approximately 90% of them seen once. The trim removed 6 bases at V and 4 bases at J, leaving 9 bases unmatched. Germline CDR1 and CDR2: MDHEN and SYDVKM. CDR3 length equals 16 residues. This TCR derives from a man between 35 and 55 years old with glioma. The V call is TRBV28, the J call TRBJ1-1, with 12 bases lining up with TRBD1. The input for sequencing was PBMCs, taken from a glioma patient whose treatment included an IDH1 peptide vaccine. CDR3: CASRRTGTGGRTEAFF. The CDR3 DNA is TGTGCCAGCAGACGTACCGGGACAGGGGGCCGCACTGAAGCTTTCTTT.